These T cell receptor beta chains were read from a single sample in a study of blood T cell repertoires in COVID-19. The repertoire was sequenced with immunoSEQ multiplex PCR; TCRdb's copy has only in-frame clones and lacks some. The sample lists fewer than 130,000 clones; 76% were seen once. The sequenced material came from peripheral blood. Receptors originate from a woman older than 75 with acute or convalescent COVID-19. CDR3s include the opening cysteine and the closing phenylalanine or tryptophan. A D gene is named only where the DNA matches it firmly. Clone size is shown for a subset of rows, as once, few, many or a class of expanded clone.

>-|TRBV2|14|TRBJ1-5|TRBD1
TGTGCCAGCAGCGGACAGGCTGTAAATCAGCCCCAGCATTTT
CASSGQAVNQPQHF
>-|TRBV27|14|TRBJ2-1|TRBD1
TGTGCCACCATAAGAACAGGGGGATACAATGAGCAGTTCTTC
CATIRTGGYNEQFF
>once|TRBV7-6|15|TRBJ2-3|TRBD2
TGTGCCAGCAGCTTAGCGAGCGGGAGTACAGATACGCAGTATTTT
CASSLASGSTDTQYF
>-|TRBV7-8|16|TRBJ1-1|-
TGTGCCAGCAGCCAATTTTCCCGGGACATGGGCACTGAAGCTTTCTTT
CASSQFSRDMGTEAFF
>-|TRBV28|17|TRBJ1-6|TRBD1
TGTGCCAGCAGTTTATATCGACAGGGAATTAATAATTCACCCCTCCACTTT
CASSLYRQGINNSPLHF
>-|TRBV28|14|TRBJ2-1|TRBD1
TGTGCCAGCCGTTTTGGGGACAGGGGTAATGAGCAGTTCTTC
CASRFGDRGNEQFF
>-|TRBV11-2|12|TRBJ2-7|-
TGTGCCAGCAGCTTATACGGCTACGAGCAGTACTTC
CASSLYGYEQYF
>-|TRBV5-4|16|TRBJ2-2|-
TGTGCCAGCAGCTTAGGCGTCGGGGGTGTCACCGGGGAGCTGTTTTTT
CASSLGVGGVTGELFF
>-|TRBV28|16|TRBJ1-1|TRBD1
TGTGCCAGCAGTCCTGGGGGGACAGGCTCGAACACTGAAGCTTTCTTT
CASSPGGTGSNTEAFF
>few|TRBV30|13|TRBJ2-7|-
TGTGCCTGGAGTGTGGAGGCCAACTACGAGCAGTACTTC
CAWSVEANYEQYF
>-|TRBV11-2|14|TRBJ2-2|-
TGTGCCAGCAGCTTAGGACTAAACACCGGGGAGCTGTTTTTT
CASSLGLNTGELFF
>-|TRBV7-3|19|TRBJ2-2|TRBD2
TGTGCCAGCAGCCCTCGCGGGACTAGCGGGGGGCATTTTACCGGGGAGCTGTTTTTT
CASSPRGTSGGHFTGELFF
>-|TRBV21-1|17|TRBJ2-3|-
TGTGCCAGCAGCACAAACAGGAGCCTAATTTACACAGATACGCAGTATTTT
CASSTNRSLIYTDTQYF
>-|TRBV5-1|15|TRBJ1-6|-
TGCGCCAGCAGCTTGAGCGGGGGGGAGGGTTCACCCCTCCACTTT
CASSLSGGEGSPLHF
>-|TRBV7-2|16|TRBJ2-1|TRBD2
TGTGCCAGCAGCTTAGAGACGGGGAGGGCCCCGGAAGAGCAGTTCTTC
CASSLETGRAPEEQFF
>-|TRBV10-2|14|TRBJ2-1|TRBD2
TGCGCCAGCAGACTAGCGGGGGGGCGGGTTGAGCAGTTCTTC
CASRLAGGRVEQFF
>-|TRBV7-2|15|TRBJ2-7|-
TGTGCCAGCAGCTTGAGTCAGGCACCCTCTTACGAGCAGTACTTC
CASSLSQAPSYEQYF
>few|TRBV6-5|12|TRBJ2-7|-
TGTGCCAGCAGCCCGGGACTCTACGAGCAGTACTTC
CASSPGLYEQYF
>-|TRBV19|17|TRBJ2-2|TRBD2
TGTGCCAGTAGTATATCTAGCGGGAGGGTTGGCACCGGGGAGCTGTTTTTT
CASSISSGRVGTGELFF
>-|TRBV27|19|TRBJ2-7|TRBD1
TGTGCCAGCAGTTTTCGGGCCGGGACAGGGGTTCCCCGTTCCTACGAGCAGTACTTC
CASSFRAGTGVPRSYEQYF
>-|TRBV19|14|TRBJ1-3|-
TGTGCCAGTAGTATAGAGGGGCGCGGAAACACCATATATTTT
CASSIEGRGNTIYF
>-|TRBV7-9|14|TRBJ1-5|-
TGTGCCAGCAGCTTAGCCGGGGGGGGCCAGCCCCAGCATTTT
CASSLAGGGQPQHF
>-|TRBV19|14|TRBJ1-5|TRBD1
TGTGCCAGTAGTGTAGACAGGGTAGGTCAGCCCCAGCATTTT
CASSVDRVGQPQHF
>-|TRBV10-1|15|TRBJ2-3|-
TGCGCCAGCAGTGAGACAGGGGGGGGCACAGATACGCAGTATTTT
CASSETGGGTDTQYF
>-|TRBV11-3|16|TRBJ2-1|TRBD2
TGTGCCAGCAGCTTTAGTATGACTAGCGGATACAATGAGCAGTTCTTC
CASSFSMTSGYNEQFF
>-|TRBV14|14|TRBJ1-3|TRBD1
TGTGCCAGCAGCCCCTGGACAGGGGGCAACACCATATATTTT
CASSPWTGGNTIYF
>-|TRBV7-9|14|TRBJ1-2|-
TGTGCCAGCAGCTTTGACACAGGCTCATATGGCTACACCTTC
CASSFDTGSYGYTF
>-|TRBV18|17|TRBJ1-6|TRBD1
TGTGCCAGCTCACGTCCGGGACAGGGGGCTGGTAATTCACCCCTCCACTTT
CASSRPGQGAGNSPLHF
>few|TRBV19|15|TRBJ1-4|TRBD1
TGTGCCAGTAGGCGCGGACAGGGCCTTTCCCTTGGACTGTTTTTT
CASRRGQGLSLGLFF
>-|TRBV30|13|TRBJ1-1|-
TGTGCCTGGAGTTCGGGGGATAGCACTGAAGCTTTCTTT
CAWSSGDSTEAFF
>few|TRBV7-3|14|TRBJ1-1|TRBD1
TGTGCCAGCAGCCGGGACAGGGCGGACACTGAAGCTTTCTTT
CASSRDRADTEAFF
>-|TRBV10-1|13|TRBJ2-5|-
TGCGCCAGCAGTGAGTCCCGTGAGGGGACCCAGTACTTC
CASSESREGTQYF
>-|TRBV30|18|TRBJ1-6|-
TGTGCCTGGTCCTCCTATCCAGGGTCCGTGTCCTATAATTCACCCCTCCACTTT
CAWSSYPGSVSYNSPLHF
>-|TRBV19|14|TRBJ2-2|TRBD1
TGTGCCAGTACCGGGACAGGGGACACCGGGGAGCTGTTTTTT
CASTGTGDTGELFF
>-|TRBV4-1|15|TRBJ2-1|-
TGCGCCAGCAGCCTAAGGGAGAGCTCCTACAATGAGCAGTTCTTC
CASSLRESSYNEQFF
>-|TRBV6-5|16|TRBJ1-5|-
TGTGCCAGCAGTTACTCAACCCAGGGCCCATATCAGCCCCAGCATTTT
CASSYSTQGPYQPQHF
>-|TRBV6-5|12|TRBJ2-7|-
TGTGCCAGCACTCTAAGCTCCTACGAGCAGTACTTC
CASTLSSYEQYF
>once|TRBV6-6|14|TRBJ1-3|-
TGTGCCAGCAGCCCAAGAGAGGCCGGAAACACCATATATTTT
CASSPREAGNTIYF
>-|TRBV7-2|16|TRBJ1-2|TRBD1
TGTGCCAGCAGCTTAGGAGGGACAGTTACTAACTATGGCTACACCTTC
CASSLGGTVTNYGYTF
>-|TRBV11-3|13|TRBJ1-1|-
TGTGCCAGCAGCCGAGGAGGTACCCACGAAGCTTTCTTT
CASSRGGTHEAFF
>-|TRBV5-4|14|TRBJ1-4|-
TGTGCCAGCAGGGTTGACATCGGTAATGAAAAACTGTTTTTT
CASRVDIGNEKLFF